One sample yielded the 11 T cell receptor beta chains listed below, sequenced in a study of cytomegalovirus exposure and HLA in healthy donors. The PCR ran on 60 Vbeta and 13 Jbeta primers. The table came from immunoSEQ multiplex PCR; TCRdb's copy has only in-frame clones and leaves some out. The table has 150,000 to 200,000 clones, around 74% seen once. The sequenced sample was PBMCs. The receptors were sampled from a female donor in good health and CMV-seronegative.

This clone has a handful of counts. The chain combines TRBV30 with TRBJ1-4; D is undetermined. There are 14 residues in the CDR3. CDR1 and CDR2 from the germline V gene are GTSNPN and SVGIG (reference sequence). The V and J ends lost 2 bases and 8 bases respectively, with 15 bases between them. CDR3 in amino acids: CAWSRILLGEKLFF. CDR3 DNA sequence: TGTGCCTGGAGTAGAATCCTACTGGGCGAAAAACTGTTTTTT.

The V gene is TRBV7-8, the J gene TRBJ2-7; 8 bases agree with TRBD1. This CDR3 is 13 amino acids long. The V gene end was trimmed by 5 bases and the J gene end by 2 bases; junction bases not matched to a gene: 2. In germline, CDR1 is SGHVS, CDR2 FQNEAQ. The CDR3 loop is CASSPTGAYEQYF. The CDR3 DNA reads TGTGCCAGCAGCCCGACAGGGGCCTACGAGCAGTACTTC.

This clone was counted once. The chain uses TRBV4-2 and TRBJ1-6; D gene uncertain. Trimming took off 1 base at V and 9 bases at J, with 13 bases between the two ends. CDR1 LGHNA and CDR2 YNFKEQ come from the germline V gene. The CDR3 loop spans 15 amino acids. The CDR3 bases are TGTGCCAGCAGCCAAGTGGAGGGCAGCGGTTCACCCCTCCACTTT. Amino acid sequence: CASSQVEGSGSPLHF.

The chain uses TRBV2 and TRBJ2-2, with 10 bases identical to TRBD1. The CDR3 totals 15 residues. CDR1 and CDR2 (germline): SNHLY, FYNNEI. Trimming took 4 bases from V and 7 from J; bases not matched to a gene: 6. The CDR3 here is CASSGRTGGHGELFF. CDR3 DNA sequence: TGTGCCAGCAGTGGCCGGACAGGGGGACACGGGGAGCTGTTTTTT. The variable domain in full, completed from reference TRBV2 and TRBJ2-2, reads EPEVTQTPSHQVTQMGQEVILRCVPISNHLYFYWYRQILGQKVEFLVSFYNNEISEKSEIFDDQFSVERPDGSNFTLKIRSTKLEDSAMYFCASSGRTGGHGELFFGEGSRLTVL.

This clone was seen once. The chain uses TRBV7-3 and TRBJ2-2, with TRBD1 identical over 8 bases. The germline V gene encodes CDR1 SGHTA and CDR2 FQGTGA. With 6 bases clipped from V and 2 bases from J, the junction kept 20 bases outside the gene matches. The CDR3 sequence is 20 residues long. The CDR3 region has the DNA TGTGCCAGCAGTCACCGGACAGGGTCCTATACCGTTTTAAACACCGGGGAGCTGTTTTTT. Residues: CASSHRTGSYTVLNTGELFF.

The chain combines TRBV25-1 with TRBJ2-3, with 11 bases identical to TRBD2. V shed 3 bases, J shed 9 bases, and the junction held 11 bases outside the gene matches. The germline gives CDR1 MGHDK, CDR2 SYGVNS. This CDR3 contains 16 residues. The CDR3 region is CASSDPRRLAGNTQYF. The CDR3 DNA reads TGTGCCAGCAGTGACCCAAGGAGACTAGCGGGAAACACGCAGTATTTT.

This clone was seen a few times. This rearrangement joins TRBV2 to TRBJ2-2; no clear D. V lost 8 bases, J lost 5 bases, and 18 bases lay in between. In germline, CDR1 is SNHLY, CDR2 FYNNEI. The CDR3 runs 15 residues. In DNA, the CDR3 is TGTGCCAGCCGTCCAGACTTGGTCGGGACCGGGGAGCTGTTTTTT. Translating it yields CASRPDLVGTGELFF.

On this clone: The identical CDR3 is also encoded by other nucleotide sequences in the sample. The chain carries TRBV5-4 and TRBJ1-4; D gene ambiguous. Germline V gene data show CDR1 as SGHNT and CDR2 as YYREEE (reference sequence). The CDR3 spans 13 residues. Trimming removed 4 bases from V and 0 bases from J, with 4 bases in between. The CDR3 coding sequence is TGTGCCAGCAGCCCAGCAACTAATGAAAAACTGTTTTTT. Protein product: CASSPATNEKLFF.

This CDR3 reads CASSSSTGGLGNTEAFF. Written as DNA, the CDR3 is TGCGCCAGCAGCTCGTCAACAGGGGGTTTGGGGAACACTGAAGCTTTCTTT. The chain combines TRBV5-1 with TRBJ1-1; 8 bases map to TRBD1. CDR1 is SGHRS and CDR2 is YFSETQ in the germline V gene. The CDR3 covers 17 residues. Trimming took 3 bases from V and 1 from J; bases not matched to a gene: 11.

This chain joins TRBV5-1 and TRBJ2-7, with 8 bases aligning to TRBD2. The germline CDR1 and CDR2 sequences are SGHRS and YFSETQ. The CDR3 is made up of 15 amino acids. The J segment lost 0 bases and the V segment lost 4 bases, leaving 6 bases of the junction unmatched. The CDR3 DNA reads TGCGCCAGCAGCACCTTAGCGGGGAGCTCCTACGAGCAGTACTTC. Its protein is CASSTLAGSSYEQYF.

In its sample, this clone was seen a few times. The chain links TRBV25-1 to TRBJ2-3, with 9 nucleotides matching TRBD1. CDR3 size: 16 residues. Per the germline V gene, CDR1 is MGHDK and CDR2 is SYGVNS. Trimming at V came to 3 bases and at J to 6 bases, leaving 10 bases not matched to a gene. The DNA of the CDR3 is TGTGCCAGCAGTGATTCTTTCAACAGGGGGCTCGATACGCAGTATTTT. Its protein product is CASSDSFNRGLDTQYF.